The next 12 T cell receptor beta chains were all read from a single sample in a study of T cells after yellow fever vaccination. TCRdb called the 5' RACE reads again in MiXCR, with one record for every CDR3 protein. The table shows some 400,000 distinct CDR3 sequences, with under 7.5% occurring only once. The starting material was PBMCs, obtained 5 days after the yellow fever booster vaccination. The receptors shown here come from a man aged 25-40 years who received the YFV17D yellow fever vaccine.

This clonotype was detected many times. The V and J genes are TRBV3-1 and TRBJ2-5, with D perhaps being TRBD1 or TRBD2 (6 bases each). Trimming stripped 3 bases from V and 5 bases from J, with 16 bases between. CDR3 size: 15 residues. Germline-derived CDR1 and CDR2 are LGHDT and YNNKEL (reference sequence). The CDR3 nucleotides read TGTGCCAGCAGCCATCTTCGGGAGAGGGGGGAGACCCAGTACTTC. It encodes CASSHLRERGETQYF.

This clonotype was seen a few times. The chain carries TRBV6-2 or TRBV6-3 and TRBJ2-7; TRBD2 matches 9 bases. From germline, CDR1 is MNHEY and CDR2 SVGEGT. V trimming: 8 bases; J trimming: 5 bases; junction bases outside the gene matches: 10. There are 14 residues in the CDR3. The CDR3 reads CASLLSGSNNEQYF. DNA of the CDR3: TGTGCCAGCCTACTTAGCGGGAGTAACAACGAGCAGTACTTC.

The chain employs TRBV15 and TRBJ1-3; no reliable D call. Germline V lookup: CDR1 LNHNV, CDR2 YYDKDF (reference sequence). V shed 2 bases and J shed 7 bases, with 12 bases lying between them. The CDR3 runs to 14 residues. The CDR3 is CATSRLGPGNTIYF. DNA for the CDR3: TGTGCCACCAGCAGACTAGGACCGGGGAACACCATATATTTT.

This clonotype was counted only a few times. The J gene is TRBJ2-5, the V gene TRBV6-2 or TRBV6-3; TRBD1 is a possible D gene (6 bases). This CDR3 contains 20 residues. The germline gives CDR1 MNHEY, CDR2 SVGEGT. Trimming stripped 9 bases from V and 4 bases from J, with 36 bases between. The CDR3 coding sequence is TGTGCCAGGAAGATATCCGGGACACATCCCCCCCCACCAACCAGAGAGACCCAGTACTTC. Its protein product is CARKISGTHPPPPTRETQYF.

This chain joins TRBV7-2 and TRBJ1-5; perhaps TRBD1 as D (6 bases). Germline V gives CDR1 SGHTA, CDR2 FQGNSA. The CDR3 spans 14 residues. Trimming removed 5 bases at V and 6 bases at J, with 14 bases between. The CDR3 protein is CASSPGAGRQPQHF. In nucleotides, the CDR3 is TGTGCCAGCAGCCCAGGGGCAGGGCGTCAGCCCCAGCATTTT.

J is TRBJ1-3 and V is TRBV6-1; D is possibly TRBD1 (6 bases). Looked up from germline, CDR1 is MNHNS and CDR2 is SASEGT. The CDR3 has 15 amino acids. V lost 5 bases and J 7 bases, leaving 18 bases between the germline ends. The CDR3 protein is CASSRNRDLLNTIYF. The CDR3 nucleotides read TGTGCCAGCAGTAGAAACAGGGACCTACTGAACACCATATATTTT.

This clonotype has just a few counts. The DNA for the CDR3 is TGTGCCAGCTCCCCAACCCAGCGACAGCTCTACGAGCAGTACTTC. This translates into CASSPTQRQLYEQYF. V usage is TRBV7-9 and J usage is TRBJ2-7, with D tentatively TRBD1 (5 bases). This CDR3 is 15 amino acids long. Germline V lookup: CDR1 SEHNR, CDR2 FQNEAQ (reference sequence). The V end was cut by 8 bases, the J end by 3 bases, with 20 bases between.

This chain uses TRBV2 with TRBJ2-4; D is perhaps TRBD1 (5 bases). Per germline, CDR1 SNHLY and CDR2 FYNNEI. V lost 2 bases and J 10 bases, leaving 6 bases between the germline ends. The CDR3 length is 11 residues. CDR3: CASSEKGIQYF. The CDR3 DNA reads as TGTGCCAGCAGTGAAAAGGGGATTCAGTACTTC.

The chain combines TRBV6-5 with TRBJ1-6; perhaps TRBD1 as D (6 bases). This CDR3 is 16 amino acids long. The V and J ends lost 6 bases and 0 bases respectively, with 12 bases between them. CDR1 and CDR2 (germline): MNHEY, SVGAGI. The DNA of the CDR3 is TGTGCCAGCAGCTACAGGGAGAGCTCCTATAATTCACCCCTCCACTTT. As protein: CASSYRESSYNSPLHF.

There are a few counts of this clonotype. The genes are TRBV20-1 and TRBJ1-1; 7 bases match TRBD1. CDR1 is DFQATT, CDR2 SNEGSKA, per germline (reference sequence). V shed 3 bases, J shed 4 bases, and the junction held 2 bases outside the gene matches. CDR3 size: 12 residues. CDR3 protein: CSARTGSTEAFF. In DNA form, the CDR3 reads TGCAGTGCTAGGACAGGGAGCACTGAAGCTTTCTTT.

The table lists this clonotype with many counts. The V and J genes are TRBV9 and TRBJ2-2, with TRBD2 matching over 8 bases. The CDR3 consists of 13 residues. From germline, CDR1 is SGDLS and CDR2 YYNGEE. Trimming at V came to 6 bases and at J to 5 bases, leaving 3 bases not matched to a gene. The CDR3 DNA reads TGTGCCAGCAATCGGGGGGGGACCGGGGAGCTGTTTTTT. This sequence encodes CASNRGGTGELFF.

The V and J genes are TRBV24-1 and TRBJ1-6, with 7 bases that match TRBD1. From germline, CDR1 is KGHDR and CDR2 SFDVKD. This CDR3 is built from 17 residues. The V and J ends lost 7 bases and 5 bases, in that order; junction bases with no gene match: 13. CDR3 coding DNA: TGTGCCACCAGCCCAAACATGGGGGGACAGAATAATTCACCCCTCCACTTT. Translation: CATSPNMGGQNNSPLHF.